The sequence of this TCR beta chain was determined in a study of T-cell reconstitution after alpha-beta-depleted transplantation in children. Germline loops: CDR1 SGHRS, CDR2 YFSETQ. The length of the CDR3 is 14 residues. V lost 0 bases and J 2 bases, leaving 8 bases between the germline ends. Many counts were recorded for this clonotype. Library preparation (for TCRbeta) was performed with unique molecular identifiers. MiXCR, applied by TCRdb to the PCR reads, yields one record per CDR3 protein. The sample has over 150,000 distinct CDR3 sequences; about 6.4% are singletons. V gene TRBV5-1 combines with J gene TRBJ1-1; D ambiguous. The receptor's source is a human donor who donated a stem cell graft to a child with Wiskott-Aldrich syndrome. This specimen was PBMCs from the stem cell graft donor, taken from the stem cell graft. CDR3 region: CASSLDTANTEAFF. For the CDR3, the DNA is TGCGCCAGCAGCTTGGATACCGCCAACACTGAAGCTTTCTTT.